A few counts support the clone carrying this T cell receptor beta chain. This CDR3 is 12 amino acids long. V was shortened by 4 bases and J by 11 bases, with 12 bases between the two germline ends. The germline gives CDR1 SEHNR, CDR2 FQNEAQ (reference sequence). This specimen belongs to a study of T-cell memory formation after mild COVID-19. 5'RACE, which relied on constant-segment primers, yielded TCR alpha and TCR beta cDNA libraries carrying sample barcodes and UMIs. TCRdb re-analysed the 5' RACE reads in MiXCR, keeping a single row per CDR3 protein. The sample yields a few hundred thousand distinct CDR3 sequences, less than 25% seen once.

The V gene is TRBV7-9, the J gene TRBJ2-1; D gene uncertain. The material sequenced was PBMCs or a T cell subset sorted from them (not recorded which). This sequence originates from a man younger than 35 who had mild COVID-19 (a few samples of this study predate the infection). Cell type and time point are not known. This CDR3 is CASSSRQAKQFF. The CDR3 nucleotides read TGTGCCAGCAGCTCACGACAAGCAAAGCAGTTCTTC.